A selection of T cell receptor beta chains follows, all from one sample in a study of blood T cell repertoires in COVID-19. Sequencing was performed with immunoSEQ multiplex PCR; in TCRdb, only in-frame clones are kept and a portion is missing. The repertoire holds approximately 150,000 clones, around 88% seen once, with about 1.6% in the top ten. Sequencing used peripheral blood. The receptors derive from a woman in her sixties or seventies with acute or convalescent COVID-19. The CDR3 runs from the conserved cysteine through the conserved F or W. Each record gives: clone size, V gene, D gene, J gene, CDR3 protein, CDR3 DNA. D genes are given only for firm matches. Clone size is given for some rows only: seen once, a few or many times, or a class if the clone is expanded.

>-|TRBV19|-|TRBJ2-7
CASASSYYEQYF
TGTGCCAGTGCGTCGTCCTACTACGAGCAGTACTTC
>-|TRBV19|-|TRBJ1-4
CASSLSTLREKLFF
TGTGCCAGTAGCCTGTCTACTTTACGGGAAAAACTGTTTTTT
>-|TRBV5-1|TRBD1|TRBJ1-1
CASSPGQGAIRTEAFF
TGCGCCAGCAGCCCTGGACAGGGGGCCATAAGGACTGAAGCTTTCTTT
>-|TRBV5-4|TRBD1|TRBJ1-1
CASSLGQGGNTEAFF
TGTGCCAGCAGCCTCGGACAGGGGGGGAACACTGAAGCTTTCTTT
>-|TRBV7-8|-|TRBJ1-4
CASSLRPFVYEKLFF
TGTGCCAGCAGCTTGAGGCCTTTCGTTTATGAAAAACTGTTTTTT
>-|TRBV14|-|TRBJ1-2
CASSREMNYGYTF
TGTGCCAGCAGCCGGGAGATGAACTATGGCTACACCTTC
>-|TRBV18|TRBD2|TRBJ2-3
CASSGLAGSDTQYF
TGTGCCAGCTCCGGACTAGCGGGCTCAGATACGCAGTATTTT
>-|TRBV21-1|-|TRBJ2-5
CASSKPRVNWHSREETQYF
TGTGCCAGCAGCAAACCCCGGGTGAACTGGCATAGCAGGGAAGAGACCCAGTACTTC
>-|TRBV18|-|TRBJ1-2
CASSPSGNYGYTF
TGTGCCAGCTCACCATCAGGGAACTATGGCTACACCTTC
>-|TRBV18|TRBD1|TRBJ1-2
CASSPTGDGYTF
TGTGCCAGCTCGCCGACAGGGGATGGCTACACCTTC
>-|TRBV5-4|TRBD1|TRBJ2-1
CASSLAGGAYNEQFF
TGTGCCAGCAGCTTGGCAGGGGGCGCCTACAATGAGCAGTTCTTC
>-|TRBV6-5|-|TRBJ2-1
CASHRRQTGYEQFF
TGTGCCAGCCACCGACGACAGACTGGTTATGAGCAGTTCTTC
>-|TRBV29-1|-|TRBJ2-7
CSVGEFSYEQYF
TGCAGCGTTGGGGAGTTCTCCTACGAGCAGTACTTC
>-|TRBV9|TRBD1|TRBJ2-7
CASSVGGQGASEQYF
TGTGCCAGCAGCGTAGGGGGACAGGGGGCCTCCGAGCAGTACTTC
>-|TRBV3-1/TRBV3-2|TRBD2|TRBJ2-1
CASSPGSASGYDEQFF
TGTGCCAGCAGCCCTGGCTCGGCTAGCGGGTACGATGAGCAGTTCTTC
>-|TRBV7-9|-|TRBJ1-2
CASSGRQNYGYTF
TGTGCCAGCAGCGGGCGACAGAACTATGGCTACACCTTC
>-|TRBV5-1|TRBD1|TRBJ1-1
CASSPRGQNTEAFF
TGCGCCAGCAGCCCGAGGGGGCAGAACACTGAAGCTTTCTTT
>-|TRBV5-5|TRBD1|TRBJ1-1
CASSWDRGKAFF
TGTGCCAGCAGCTGGGACAGGGGGAAAGCTTTCTTT
>-|TRBV24-1|-|TRBJ2-5
CATSAGTLQETQYF
TGTGCCACCAGTGCAGGGACACTCCAAGAGACCCAGTACTTC
>-|TRBV27|TRBD2|TRBJ2-7
CAAGGKYEQYF
TGTGCAGCGGGGGGAAAATACGAGCAGTACTTC
>-|TRBV7-3|-|TRBJ2-2
CASSSEPFGGAGELFF
TGTGCCAGCAGCTCCGAGCCCTTTGGAGGCGCCGGGGAGCTGTTTTTT
>-|TRBV11-3|TRBD2|TRBJ2-3
CASSPGLAGGTDTQYF
TGTGCCAGCAGCCCAGGACTAGCGGGGGGCACAGATACGCAGTATTTT
>-|TRBV9|TRBD2|TRBJ2-1
CASSVGGETSGGGNEQFF
TGTGCCAGCAGCGTAGGTGGGGAGACTAGCGGGGGAGGGAATGAGCAGTTCTTC
>-|TRBV3-1/TRBV3-2|-|TRBJ1-1
CASSQDDSQLEAFF
TGTGCCAGCAGCCAAGATGACAGCCAACTTGAAGCTTTCTTT
>-|TRBV3-1/TRBV3-2|-|TRBJ1-1
CASSQRVGDTEAFF
TGTGCCAGCAGCCAAAGGGTGGGAGACACTGAAGCTTTCTTT
>-|TRBV7-8|-|TRBJ1-1
CASSKGRSGYTEAFF
TGTGCCAGCAGCAAAGGCAGGTCGGGGTACACTGAAGCTTTCTTT
>-|TRBV5-8|TRBD1|TRBJ1-1
CASSPGQGAIFGTEAFF
TGTGCCAGCAGCCCAGGACAGGGGGCCATATTTGGGACTGAAGCTTTCTTT
>-|TRBV2|-|TRBJ1-4
CASWEVGGKLFF
TGTGCCAGTTGGGAAGTAGGGGGAAAACTGTTTTTT
>-|TRBV19|-|TRBJ2-1
CASSTYHEQFF
TGTGCCAGTAGTACCTACCATGAGCAGTTCTTC
>-|TRBV5-4|-|TRBJ1-1
CASSEVPGHTNTEAFF
TGTGCCAGCAGCGAAGTTCCGGGACATACGAACACTGAAGCTTTCTTT
>once|TRBV6-5|-|TRBJ1-1
CASSPRAPGTEAFF
TGTGCCAGCAGTCCGAGGGCGCCGGGGACTGAAGCTTTCTTT
>-|TRBV3-1/TRBV3-2|TRBD2|TRBJ2-1
CASSRERGGYNEQFF
TGTGCCAGCAGTCGAGAGCGGGGGGGCTACAATGAGCAGTTCTTC
>-|TRBV5-1|-|TRBJ1-5
CASSTYNQPQHF
TGCGCCAGCAGTACTTACAATCAGCCCCAGCATTTT
>-|TRBV12-3/TRBV12-4|-|TRBJ2-3
CASISLGRDTQYF
TGTGCCAGCATCTCCCTAGGGAGGGATACGCAGTATTTT
>-|TRBV7-2|TRBD1|TRBJ1-2
CASSLDSGTGGFGYGYTF
TGTGCCAGCAGCTTAGATTCCGGGACAGGGGGCTTTGGCTATGGCTACACCTTC
>-|TRBV7-9|-|TRBJ2-7
CASSLERQGRDEQYF
TGTGCCAGCAGCTTAGAACGACAGGGGAGGGACGAGCAGTACTTC
>-|TRBV4-3|TRBD1|TRBJ1-6
CASSHHGQARINSPLHF
TGCGCCAGCAGCCACCACGGACAGGCGAGAATAAATTCACCCCTCCACTTT
>-|TRBV11-2|TRBD1|TRBJ1-2
CASSATGTGGYGYTF
TGTGCCAGCAGCGCAACCGGGACAGGCGGCTATGGCTACACCTTC
>-|TRBV3-1/TRBV3-2|TRBD1|TRBJ2-1
CASSPQGTYNEQFF
TGTGCCAGCAGCCCACAGGGGACCTACAATGAGCAGTTCTTC
>-|TRBV7-9|-|TRBJ2-6
CASSSDFGANVLTF
TGTGCCAGCAGCTCAGATTTCGGGGCCAACGTCCTGACTTTC
>-|TRBV28|-|TRBJ1-1
CASSLPGYPEAFF
TGTGCCAGCAGTTTGCCGGGGTATCCTGAAGCTTTCTTT